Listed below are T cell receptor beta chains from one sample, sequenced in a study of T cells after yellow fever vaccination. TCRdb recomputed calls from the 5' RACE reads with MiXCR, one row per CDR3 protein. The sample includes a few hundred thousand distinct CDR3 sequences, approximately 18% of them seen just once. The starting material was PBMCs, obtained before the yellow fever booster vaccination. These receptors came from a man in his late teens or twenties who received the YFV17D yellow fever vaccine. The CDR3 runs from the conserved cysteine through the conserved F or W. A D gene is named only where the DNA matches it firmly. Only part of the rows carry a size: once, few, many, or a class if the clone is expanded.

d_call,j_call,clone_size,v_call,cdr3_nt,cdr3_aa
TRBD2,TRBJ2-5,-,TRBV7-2,TGTGCCAGCAGCTTAGCGGCTAGCGGAGAGACCCAGTACTTC,CASSLAASGETQYF
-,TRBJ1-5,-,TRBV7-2,TGTGCCAGCAGCTCGCCCCATAGGGACAATCAGCCCCAGCATTTT,CASSSPHRDNQPQHF
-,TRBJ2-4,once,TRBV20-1,TGCAGTGCTAGACTGGGGGATTGGAACATTCAGTACTTC,CSARLGDWNIQYF
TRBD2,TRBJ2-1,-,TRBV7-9,TGTGCCAGCAGCGCCCCAGCGGGGGGGAATGAGCAGTTCTTC,CASSAPAGGNEQFF
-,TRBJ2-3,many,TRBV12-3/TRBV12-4,TGTGCCAGCAGTTTGACTGTCGATACGCAGTATTTT,CASSLTVDTQYF
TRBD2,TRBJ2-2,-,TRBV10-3,TGTGCCATCAAAGTAGGAGCGGGGGACGCCGGGGAGCTGTTTTTT,CAIKVGAGDAGELFF
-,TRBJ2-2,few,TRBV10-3,TGTGCCATCAGGCCGGAGGCGGTCGGGGAGCTGTTTTTT,CAIRPEAVGELFF
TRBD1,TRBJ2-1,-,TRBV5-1,TGCGCCAGCACGACAGGGAGTTTCGGGAATGAGCAGTTCTTC,CASTTGSFGNEQFF
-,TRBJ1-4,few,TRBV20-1,TGCAGTGCTGGGGGCAGCGGTGAAAAACTGTTTTTT,CSAGGSGEKLFF
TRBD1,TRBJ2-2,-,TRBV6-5,TGTGCCAGCAGTTTTCGCCCTGGGACAGGGGGTTCCGGGGAGCTGTTTTTT,CASSFRPGTGGSGELFF
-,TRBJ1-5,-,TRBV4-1,TGCGCCAGCAGCCAAGATTTAATGGCAGGGGTAGATCAGCCCCAGCATTTT,CASSQDLMAGVDQPQHF
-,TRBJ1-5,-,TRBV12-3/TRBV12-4,TGTGCCAGCGTTACGGGGGAGGGACGGGAAAATCAGCCCCAGCATTTT,CASVTGEGRENQPQHF
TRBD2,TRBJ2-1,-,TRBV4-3,TGCGCCAGCAGCCAAGTCGGGGGGGATTCCTACAATGAGCAGTTCTTC,CASSQVGGDSYNEQFF
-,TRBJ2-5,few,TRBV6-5,TGTGCCAGCAGTCCGCTAGCCTCTCGCGGGGCCTGGGAGACCCAGTACTTC,CASSPLASRGAWETQYF
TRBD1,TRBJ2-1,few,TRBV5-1,TGCGCCAGCAGCTTGCGCTCGGACAGGGAGTACAATGAGCAGTTCTTC,CASSLRSDREYNEQFF
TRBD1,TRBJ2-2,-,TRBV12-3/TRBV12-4,TGTGCCAGCAGTTTCGGACAGGGTATCGGGGAGCTGTTTTTT,CASSFGQGIGELFF
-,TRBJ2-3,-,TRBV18,TGTGCCAGCTCAACCCGGCTCGGGGATACAGATACGCAGTATTTT,CASSTRLGDTDTQYF